The present entry profiles one TCR beta chain with its context. Its antigen is still unknown. Vbeta (60) and Jbeta (13) primers were used in the PCR. Generated by immunoSEQ multiplex PCR, the TCRdb table keeps only in-frame clones and is missing some. The repertoire has fewer than 250,000 clones, approximately 88% of them found once; the top ten carry roughly 0.7%. The data are from a study of cytomegalovirus exposure and HLA in healthy donors. Turning to the study itself: The early release's HLA-typed donors yielded about 85 million unique TCRs.

The CDR3 loop spans 16 amino acids. J was trimmed by 9 bases and V by 0 bases; bases with no gene match: 11. The germline CDR1 and CDR2 sequences are SGDLS and YYNGEE. Whole-study results and caveats: Earlier analysis found most TCR beta V segments productive about 87% or about 30% of the time. Available immune exposure information was restricted to CMV serostatus only.

The sequencing input was PBMCs. V usage is TRBV9 and J usage is TRBJ2-1; 8 bases map to TRBD2. This TCR was sampled from a boy between 2 and 10 years old in good health and CMV-seronegative. CDR3 in amino acids: CASSVGAGGPYIEQFF. The CDR3 DNA follows: TGTGCCAGCAGCGTAGGGGCGGGGGGCCCTTATATTGAGCAGTTCTTC. The entire variable domain, with the rest obtained from reference TRBV9 and TRBJ2-1, is as follows: DSGVTQTPKHLITATGQRVTLRCSPRSGDLSVYWYQQSLDQGLQFLIQYYNGEERAKGNILERFSAQQFPDLHSELNLSSLELGDSALYFCASSVGAGGPYIEQFFGPGTRLTVL.